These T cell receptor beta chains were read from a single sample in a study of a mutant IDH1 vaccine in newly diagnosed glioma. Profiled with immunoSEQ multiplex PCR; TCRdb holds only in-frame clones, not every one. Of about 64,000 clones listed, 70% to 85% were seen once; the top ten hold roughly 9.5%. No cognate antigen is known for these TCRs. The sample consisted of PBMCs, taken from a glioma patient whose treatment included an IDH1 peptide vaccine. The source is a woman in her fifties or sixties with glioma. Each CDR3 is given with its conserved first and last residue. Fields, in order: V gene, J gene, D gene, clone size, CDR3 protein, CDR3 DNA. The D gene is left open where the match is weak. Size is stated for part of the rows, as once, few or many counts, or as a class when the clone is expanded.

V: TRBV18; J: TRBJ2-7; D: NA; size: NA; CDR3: CASSPLASVATSYEQYF; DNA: TGTGCCAGCTCACCCCTCGCGAGTGTCGCCACATCCTACGAGCAGTACTTC
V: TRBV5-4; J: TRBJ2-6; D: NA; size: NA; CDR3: CASSVNDGPSGANVLTF; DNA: TGTGCCAGCAGCGTAAACGACGGTCCCTCTGGGGCCAACGTCCTGACTTTC
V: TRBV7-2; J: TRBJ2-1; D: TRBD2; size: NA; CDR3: CASSLVTSGGVSPYNEQFF; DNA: TGTGCCAGCAGCTTAGTAACTAGCGGGGGGGTGTCACCCTACAATGAGCAGTTCTTC
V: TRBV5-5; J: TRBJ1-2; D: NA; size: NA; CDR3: CASSSSEPLDYGYTF; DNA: TGTGCCAGCAGCTCTTCCGAACCCCTGGACTATGGCTACACCTTC
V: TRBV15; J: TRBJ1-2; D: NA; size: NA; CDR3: CATLSRDFLGGYTF; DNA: TGTGCCACACTCTCCCGCGACTTTCTAGGGGGCTACACCTTC
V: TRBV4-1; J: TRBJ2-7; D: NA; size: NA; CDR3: CASSQAGREQYF; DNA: TGCGCCAGCAGCCAAGCAGGCCGCGAGCAGTACTTC
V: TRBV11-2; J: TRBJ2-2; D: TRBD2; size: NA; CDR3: CASSSLAGGPRGELFF; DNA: TGTGCCAGCAGCTCACTAGCGGGGGGGCCCCGAGGGGAGCTGTTTTTT
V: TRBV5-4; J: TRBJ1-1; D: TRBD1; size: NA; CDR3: CASSGTGGDAEAFF; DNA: TGTGCCAGCAGCGGGACAGGGGGGGATGCTGAAGCTTTCTTT
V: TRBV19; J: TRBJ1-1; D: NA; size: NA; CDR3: CASSPQPGTRTEAFF; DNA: TGTGCCAGTAGTCCGCAACCGGGGACGAGAACTGAAGCTTTCTTT
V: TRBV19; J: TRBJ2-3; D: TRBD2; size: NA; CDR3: CASRGGGGVSQYF; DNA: TGTGCCAGTAGAGGAGGCGGGGGGGTGTCACAGTATTTT
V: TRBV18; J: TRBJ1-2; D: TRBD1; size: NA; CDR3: CASSQTVDRDYGYTF; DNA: TGTGCCAGCTCACAAACCGTGGACAGGGACTATGGCTACACCTTC
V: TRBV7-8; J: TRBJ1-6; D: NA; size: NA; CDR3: CASSLVSGSPLHF; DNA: TGTGCCAGCAGCTTAGTAAGCGGTTCACCCCTCCACTTT
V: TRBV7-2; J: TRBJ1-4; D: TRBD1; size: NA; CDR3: CASSLGTGGEKLFF; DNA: TGTGCCAGCAGCTTAGGGACAGGGGGTGAAAAACTGTTTTTT
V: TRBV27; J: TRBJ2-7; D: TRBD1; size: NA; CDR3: CASSRGQGAYEQYF; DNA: TGTGCCAGCAGCCGAGGACAGGGGGCCTACGAGCAGTACTTC
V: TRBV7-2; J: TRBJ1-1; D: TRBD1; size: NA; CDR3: CASSLADRLNTEAFF; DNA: TGTGCCAGCAGCTTAGCGGACAGGTTGAACACTGAAGCTTTCTTT
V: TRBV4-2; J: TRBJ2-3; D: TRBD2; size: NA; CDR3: CASSQGGLAGATYTQYF; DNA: TGTGCCAGCAGCCAAGGGGGACTAGCGGGGGCCACTTATACGCAGTATTTT
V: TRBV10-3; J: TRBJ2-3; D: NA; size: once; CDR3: CAISGTVRSDTRYF; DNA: TGTGCCATCAGTGGGACAGTCCGTTCAGATACGCGGTATTTT
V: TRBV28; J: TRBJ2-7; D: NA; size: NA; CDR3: CASRGSTYEQYF; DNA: TGTGCCAGCAGGGGCAGCACCTACGAGCAGTACTTC
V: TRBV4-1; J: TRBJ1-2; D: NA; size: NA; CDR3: CASSHPGSDGYTF; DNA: TGCGCCAGCAGCCATCCGGGGAGCGATGGCTACACCTTC
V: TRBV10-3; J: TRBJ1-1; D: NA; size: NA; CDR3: CAISVQGLTEAFF; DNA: TGTGCCATCAGTGTACAGGGTTTAACTGAAGCTTTCTTT
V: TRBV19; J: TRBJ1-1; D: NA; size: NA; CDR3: CASSIGTAEAFF; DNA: TGTGCCAGTAGTATAGGTACGGCAGAAGCTTTCTTT
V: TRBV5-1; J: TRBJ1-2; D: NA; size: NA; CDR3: CASSPMDYGYTF; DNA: TGCGCCAGCAGCCCGATGGACTATGGCTACACCTTC
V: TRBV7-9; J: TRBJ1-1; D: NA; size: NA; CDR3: CASWGGVDRLGTEAFF; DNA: TGTGCCAGCTGGGGTGGCGTCGACAGGTTGGGAACTGAAGCTTTCTTT
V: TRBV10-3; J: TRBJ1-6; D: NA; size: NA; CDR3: CATTGVNSPLHF; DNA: TGTGCCACTACGGGAGTTAATTCACCCCTCCACTTT
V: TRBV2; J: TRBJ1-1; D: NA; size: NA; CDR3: CASTRRGAANTEAFF; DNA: TGTGCCAGCACCCGACGGGGGGCTGCGAACACTGAAGCTTTCTTT
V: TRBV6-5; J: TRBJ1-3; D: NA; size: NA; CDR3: CASSYSMGNTIYF; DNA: TGTGCCAGCAGTTACAGCATGGGAAACACCATATATTTT
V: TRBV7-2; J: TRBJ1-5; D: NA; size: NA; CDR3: CASSFGGQPQHF; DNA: TGTGCCAGCAGCTTCGGGGGTCAGCCCCAGCATTTT
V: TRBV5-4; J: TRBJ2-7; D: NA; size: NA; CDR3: CASSPDSSAEQYF; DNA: TGTGCCAGCAGCCCAGACAGTAGCGCCGAGCAGTACTTC
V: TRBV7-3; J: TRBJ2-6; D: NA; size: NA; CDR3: CASSFSGGSGANVLTF; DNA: TGTGCCAGCTCATTTTCTGGGGGGTCGGGGGCCAACGTCCTGACTTTC
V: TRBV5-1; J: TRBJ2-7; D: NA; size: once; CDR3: CASRDTGGQYF; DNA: TGCGCCAGCAGGGACACCGGGGGGCAGTACTTC
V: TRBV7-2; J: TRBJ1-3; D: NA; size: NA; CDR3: CASSFGSGSFPSGNTIYF; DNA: TGTGCCAGCAGCTTCGGGTCTGGCAGCTTCCCCTCTGGAAACACCATATATTTT
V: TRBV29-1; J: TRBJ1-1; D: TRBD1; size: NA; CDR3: CSVLRGASMNTEAFF; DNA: TGCAGCGTCCTCAGGGGGGCCTCCATGAACACTGAAGCTTTCTTT
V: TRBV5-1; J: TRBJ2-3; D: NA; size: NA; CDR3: CASSLAGLTDTQYF; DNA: TGCGCCAGCAGCTTGGCGGGGTTAACAGATACGCAGTATTTT
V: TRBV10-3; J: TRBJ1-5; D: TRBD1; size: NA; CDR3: CAISDPTRDRAKQPQHF; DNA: TGTGCCATCAGTGATCCCACCCGCGACAGGGCTAAGCAGCCCCAGCATTTT
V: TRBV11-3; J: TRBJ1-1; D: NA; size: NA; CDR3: CASSSNTEAFF; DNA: TGTGCCAGCAGCTCGAACACTGAAGCTTTCTTT
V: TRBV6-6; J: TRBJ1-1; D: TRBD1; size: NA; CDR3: CASNVPGQGNTEAFF; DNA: TGTGCCAGCAACGTACCGGGACAGGGGAACACTGAAGCTTTCTTT
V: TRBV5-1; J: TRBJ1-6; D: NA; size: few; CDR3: CASSLKGGSYNSPLHF; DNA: TGCGCCAGCAGCTTAAAGGGGGGATCCTATAATTCACCCCTCCACTTT
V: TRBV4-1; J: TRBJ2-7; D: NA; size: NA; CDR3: CASSQDPAGYEQYF; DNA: TGCGCCAGCAGCCAAGATCCCGCGGGTTACGAGCAGTACTTC
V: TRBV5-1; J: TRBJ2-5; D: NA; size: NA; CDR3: CASYHSPTGVEETQYF; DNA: TGCGCCAGCTACCACTCCCCTACGGGGGTGGAAGAGACCCAGTACTTC
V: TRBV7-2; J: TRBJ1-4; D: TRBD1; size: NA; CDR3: CASSPRPGGEKLFF; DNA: TGTGCCAGCAGCCCCCGGCCAGGGGGGGAAAAACTGTTTTTT
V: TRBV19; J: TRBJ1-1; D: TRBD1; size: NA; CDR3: CASSIQGALNTEAFF; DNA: TGTGCCAGTAGTATTCAGGGGGCTCTGAACACTGAAGCTTTCTTT
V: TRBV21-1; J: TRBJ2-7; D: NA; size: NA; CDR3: CASSIKLSGTGILGYEQYF; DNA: TGTGCCAGCAGCATAAAGTTGTCCGGGACAGGGATTTTGGGCTACGAGCAGTACTTC
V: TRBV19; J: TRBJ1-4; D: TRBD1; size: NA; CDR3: CASSVQGAGEKLFF; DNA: TGTGCCAGTAGTGTACAGGGGGCGGGTGAAAAACTGTTTTTT
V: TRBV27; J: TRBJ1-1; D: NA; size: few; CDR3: CASSLGTGAMNTEAFF; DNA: TGTGCCAGCAGTTTAGGCACTGGAGCAATGAACACTGAAGCTTTCTTT
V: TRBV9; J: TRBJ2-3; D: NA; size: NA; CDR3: CASSDGGGARTDTQYF; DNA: TGTGCCAGCAGCGACGGAGGGGGCGCGCGCACAGATACGCAGTATTTT
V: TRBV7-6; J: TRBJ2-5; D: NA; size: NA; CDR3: CASRLERAPAETQYF; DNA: TGTGCCAGCAGGCTCGAACGGGCCCCGGCGGAGACCCAGTACTTC
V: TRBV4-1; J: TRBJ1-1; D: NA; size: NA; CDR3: CASSQYGVEKTEAFF; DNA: TGCGCCAGCAGCCAATATGGGGTAGAAAAGACTGAAGCTTTCTTT
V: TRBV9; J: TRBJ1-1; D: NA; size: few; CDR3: CASSAPTVNTEAFF; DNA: TGTGCCAGCAGCGCCCCGACAGTGAACACTGAAGCTTTCTTT
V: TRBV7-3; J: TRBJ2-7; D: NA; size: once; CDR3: CASSLKGDVGSYEQYF; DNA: TGTGCCAGCAGCTTAAAAGGGGACGTTGGATCCTACGAGCAGTACTTC
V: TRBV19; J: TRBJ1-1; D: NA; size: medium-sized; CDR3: CASSEWMNTEAFF; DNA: TGTGCCAGTAGTGAATGGATGAACACTGAAGCTTTCTTT
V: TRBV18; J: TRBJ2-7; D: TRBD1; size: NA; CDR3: CASSPIQSGQGAFEQYF; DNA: TGTGCCAGCTCACCAATTCAATCGGGACAGGGGGCGTTTGAGCAGTACTTC
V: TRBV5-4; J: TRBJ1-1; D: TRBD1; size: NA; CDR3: CASSPRQGQNTEAFF; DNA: TGTGCCAGCAGCCCACGACAGGGGCAGAACACTGAAGCTTTCTTT
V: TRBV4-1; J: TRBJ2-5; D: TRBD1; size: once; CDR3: CASRSGTAQETQYF; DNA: TGCGCCAGCCGCTCAGGGACAGCTCAAGAGACCCAGTACTTC
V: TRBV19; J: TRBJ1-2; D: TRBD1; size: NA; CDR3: CASRDRGRDGYTF; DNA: TGTGCCAGTAGAGACAGGGGGCGTGATGGCTACACCTTC
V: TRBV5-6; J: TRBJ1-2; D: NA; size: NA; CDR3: CASSLITGANYGYTF; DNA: TGTGCCAGCAGCTTGATTACGGGGGCCAACTATGGCTACACCTTC
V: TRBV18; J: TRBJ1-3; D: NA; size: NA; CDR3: CASSLQDDSGNTIYF; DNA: TGTGCCAGCTCCCTTCAAGATGACTCTGGAAACACCATATATTTT
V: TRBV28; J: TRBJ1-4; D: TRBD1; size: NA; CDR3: CASSAPGQGKEKLFF; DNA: TGTGCCAGCAGTGCCCCGGGACAGGGGAAGGAAAAACTGTTTTTT